The 21 T cell receptor beta chains below all came from one sample that was sequenced in a study of T cell repertoires in cytomegalovirus infection. MiXCR was run by TCRdb on the reads, yielding one entry per CDR3 protein. This sample has some 150,000 distinct CDR3 sequences, with about 6.1% found just once. The sequenced sample consisted of PBMCs. The receptors stem from a human donor in good health (CMV status not recorded). Some clones in this sample may be carry-over from other donors' samples.

As regards this clonotype: Relative to the germline gene, one junction end is altered; a read error may explain this. The gene calls are TRBV2 and TRBJ2-7; possibly TRBD2 for D (5 bases). Germline V gives CDR1 SNHLY, CDR2 FYNNEI. CDR3 length: 11 residues. CDR3 region: CASSEGASINF. DNA for the CDR3: TGTGCCAGCAGTGAAGGGGCTAGCATCAACTTC.

The table lists this clonotype with a few counts. V is TRBV20-1 and J is TRBJ2-2, with D possibly matching TRBD2 (6 bases). CDR1 and CDR2 (germline): DFQATT, SNEGSKA (reference sequence). The CDR3 has 13 residues. V was shortened by 3 bases and J by 4 bases, with 9 bases between the two germline ends. The DNA of the CDR3 is TGCAGTGCTAGTTCGGGAGCCACCGGGGAGCTGTTTTTT. This sequence encodes CSASSGATGELFF.

There are many counts of this clonotype. The chain combines TRBV27 with TRBJ2-6; perhaps D is TRBD1 or TRBD2 (5 bases each). This CDR3 contains 18 residues. The V end lost 6 bases, the J end lost 0 bases, and 18 bases lay between the germline ends. CDR1 and CDR2 (germline): MNHEY, SMNVEV (reference sequence). This CDR3 is CASSRPGTDSSGANVLTF. In nucleotides, the CDR3 is TGTGCCAGCAGCAGACCCGGGACCGACAGCTCTGGGGCCAACGTCCTGACTTTC.

This clonotype was seen at least ten times. The chain uses TRBV7-2 and TRBJ2-7; TRBD1 aligns across 8 bases. The CDR3 is 17 residues long. Germline V gives CDR1 SGHTA, CDR2 FQGNSA. Trimming cost V 2 bases and J 4 bases; bases outside gene matches: 13. This CDR3 is CASSLTGQGVWLYEQYF. The CDR3 DNA reads as TGTGCCAGCAGCTTAACTGGACAGGGCGTTTGGCTGTACGAGCAGTACTTC.

This clonotype was seen at least ten times. The chain has TRBV6-2 or TRBV6-3 and TRBJ1-1; D may be TRBD1 (6 bases). Germline V lookup: CDR1 MNHEY, CDR2 SVGEGT. The CDR3 loop spans 17 amino acids. Trimming pared 6 bases from V and 1 base from J, leaving 21 bases between. The CDR3 region has the DNA TGTGCCAGCAGGAGTCGGGACATAAGATTGGGGAACACTGAAGCTTTCTTT. This translates into CASRSRDIRLGNTEAFF.

In this sample, this clonotype turned up a few times. The gene calls are TRBV6-1 and TRBJ2-7; D uncertain. The CDR3 is 14 amino acids. In germline, CDR1 is MNHNS, CDR2 SASEGT. The germline V and J ends were trimmed by 4 bases and 1 base, with 11 bases remaining between them. The CDR3 sequence is CASSVGRGSYEQYF. CDR3 coding DNA: TGTGCCAGCAGTGTAGGCCGCGGTTCCTACGAGCAGTACTTC.

V gene TRBV25-1 combines with J gene TRBJ1-2; D is ambiguous. V was trimmed by 3 bases and J by 4 bases, leaving 15 bases between them. The CDR3 totals 15 residues. Germline CDR1 MGHDK, CDR2 SYGVNS. The CDR3 nucleotides are TGTGCCAGCAGTGACCCGGGAGGGTTGGGCTATGGCTACACCTTC. Its translation: CASSDPGGLGYGYTF.

This clonotype was detected many times. The rearrangement links TRBV6-2 or TRBV6-3 to TRBJ2-2; D is unresolved. The germline V gene has CDR1 MNHEY and CDR2 SVGEGT. Trimming removed 7 bases at V and 3 bases at J, with 12 bases between. The CDR3 loop spans 14 amino acids. In nucleotides, the CDR3 is TGTGCCAGCACCCGCCGACTGGACACCGGGGAGCTGTTTTTT. It specifies CASTRRLDTGELFF.

The J gene is TRBJ2-2, the V gene TRBV12-3 or TRBV12-4; possible D gene TRBD1, 5 bases. V was cut by 4 bases and J by 1 base, with 13 bases left in between. The CDR3 spans 16 residues. CDR3 amino acids: CASSYIRAKNTGELFF. The CDR3 DNA reads as TGTGCCAGCAGTTATATCAGGGCCAAGAACACCGGGGAGCTGTTTTTT.

This clonotype was counted at least ten times. This sequence joins TRBV20-1 and TRBJ2-7; possible D gene TRBD2, 6 bases. The CDR3 is made up of 14 amino acids. Looked up from germline, CDR1 is DFQATT and CDR2 is SNEGSKA (reference sequence). The germline V and J ends were trimmed by 0 bases and 5 bases, with 14 bases remaining between them. CDR3 loop: CSARDLAGGDEQYF. The CDR3 DNA is TGCAGTGCTAGAGATTTAGCAGGAGGGGACGAGCAGTACTTC.

This clonotype has a count of ten or more. This chain links TRBV10-3 with TRBJ2-1; D is unclear. This CDR3 contains 12 residues. Germline V gives CDR1 ENHRY, CDR2 SYGVKD. Trimming stripped 0 bases from V and 5 bases from J, with 2 bases between. Here the CDR3 DNA reads TGTGCCATCAGTGAGTCAAACAATGAGCAGTTCTTC. Translating it yields CAISESNNEQFF.

The table lists this clonotype with many counts. The chain carries TRBV12-3 or TRBV12-4 and TRBJ2-7; the D gene could be TRBD1 or TRBD2 (5 bases each). V gave up 6 bases and J gave up 6 bases, with 15 bases separating them. The CDR3 length is 13 residues. DNA of the CDR3: TGTGCCAGCAGCCCGGGACCTTCAAGCGAGCAGTACTTC. Encoded protein: CASSPGPSSEQYF.

This clonotype was found many times. The chain uses TRBV5-1 and TRBJ1-1; D gene uncertain. The CDR3 has 15 residues. Trimming stripped 1 base from V and 3 bases from J, with 13 bases between. CDR1 is SGHRS and CDR2 is YFSETQ in the germline V gene. This CDR3 is CASSLISSEDTEAFF. The CDR3 nucleotides read TGCGCCAGCAGCTTGATAAGTTCGGAGGACACTGAAGCTTTCTTT.

Only a few counts were recorded for this clonotype. The chain links TRBV2 to TRBJ1-4; D remains unclear. Trimming stripped 10 bases from V and 5 bases from J, with 14 bases between. CDR3 length: 13 residues. Germline-derived CDR1 and CDR2 are SNHLY and FYNNEI. CDR3 residues: CATRRLQNEKLFF. The CDR3 nucleotides read TGTGCCACAAGGCGGCTCCAGAATGAAAAACTGTTTTTT. Full variable domain (rest looked up from reference TRBV2 and TRBJ1-4): EPEVTQTPSHQVTQMGQEVILRCVPISNHLYFYWYRQILGQKVEFLVSFYNNEISEKSEIFDDQFSVERPDGSNFTLKIRSTKLEDSAMYFCATRRLQNEKLFFGSGTQLSVL.

The V call is TRBV12-3 or TRBV12-4, the J call TRBJ1-4; 8 bases fit TRBD1. The V segment lost 5 bases and the J segment 8 bases; nucleotides outside the gene matches: 13. The CDR3 loop spans 16 amino acids. The CDR3: CASSPGTGEREEKLFF. As DNA, the CDR3 is TGTGCCAGCAGTCCGGGGACAGGCGAGCGGGAAGAAAAACTGTTTTTT.

This clonotype was observed at least ten times. The chain is built from TRBV6-2 or TRBV6-3 and TRBJ1-2; D unclear. CDR3 length equals 11 residues. The germline gives CDR1 MNHEY, CDR2 SVGEGT. Deletions cut 5 bases from V and 3 bases from J, with 4 bases between. CDR3 sequence (DNA): TGTGCCAGCAGTATCGACTATGGCTACACCTTC. Amino acid sequence: CASSIDYGYTF.

The chain carries TRBV11-1 and TRBJ2-1; possibly TRBD1 for D (5 bases). The CDR3 has 14 residues. V was cut by 8 bases and J by 9 bases, with 20 bases left in between. CDR1 and CDR2 (germline): SGHAT, FQDESV (reference sequence). Here the CDR3 reads CASARPGWFREQFF. The CDR3 coding sequence is TGTGCCAGCGCCCGGCCAGGGTGGTTCCGTGAGCAGTTCTTC.

This clonotype was seen repeatedly, ten times or more. The J gene is TRBJ2-7, the V gene TRBV7-2; D perhaps matches TRBD1 (5 bases). V lost 4 bases and J lost 4, with 11 bases in between. The V gene's germline CDR1 is SGHTA and CDR2 FQGNSA. This CDR3 has 13 amino acids. The CDR3 is CASSYERGYEQYF. The CDR3 DNA reads TGTGCCAGCAGCTACGAAAGGGGTTACGAGCAGTACTTC.

The chain joins TRBV3-1 to TRBJ2-3; no firm D call. Germline lookup yields CDR1 LGHDT and CDR2 YNNKEL (reference sequence). The CDR3 is 15 residues long. Trimming pared 0 bases from V and 4 bases from J, leaving 11 bases between. CDR3 region: CASSQDLLVADTQYF. For the CDR3, the DNA is TGTGCCAGCAGCCAAGATCTTTTGGTAGCAGATACGCAGTATTTT.

This clonotype was seen ten or more times. Its ends do not fully match the called genes, so a read error is possible. V gene TRBV6-1 combines with J gene TRBJ1-1, with D uncertain. The CDR3 extends over 13 amino acids. Germline assignment: CDR1 MNHNS and CDR2 SASEGT. In nucleotides, the CDR3 is TGTGCCAGCAATGAACCTGAGAACACTGAAGCTTTCTTT. Translated: CASNEPENTEAFF.

This clonotype was picked up a small number of times. The chain uses TRBV9 and TRBJ2-1; 9 nucleotides match TRBD1. In germline, CDR1 is SGDLS, CDR2 YYNGEE. The V and J ends lost 4 bases and 8 bases, in that order; junction bases with no gene match: 10. The CDR3 loop spans 15 amino acids. The CDR3 DNA sequence: TGTGCCAGCAGCCCCGGGACAGGGACAACCGATGAGCAGTTCTTC. The encoded protein is CASSPGTGTTDEQFF.